This TCR beta chain was documented in a study of molecular identifiers for immune sequencing clone quantification. Germline CDR1 reads LGHNA; CDR2 reads YSLEER. The CDR3 has 15 residues. About this clonotype: A much bigger clone sits one base away, suggesting this may be a read error.

TCRdb re-derived calls from the PCR reads in MiXCR, one entry per CDR3 protein. The sample has some 96,000 distinct CDR3 sequences; around 24% are singletons. Sequences were obtained from naive CD8+ T cells from blood, with Jurkat cell RNA spiked in. Subset of the sample: FACS-sorted CD8+CD4-CCR7+CD45RA+ naive T cells. The source is a human donor in good health. Some libraries in this study had Jurkat cell RNA spiked in. V and J are TRBV4-3 and TRBJ2-7, with D possibly being TRBD2 (7 bases). For the CDR3, the DNA is TGCGCCAGCGGCCAAGTTACGGGGGGCCACTACGAGCAGTACTTC. As protein: CASGQVTGGHYEQYF.